The rows below give T cell receptor beta chains drawn from one sample of a study of cytomegalovirus exposure and HLA in healthy donors. This table comes from immunoSEQ multiplex PCR, and its TCRdb copy is limited to in-frame clones, with some not included. There are some 90,000 clones in the sample; about 70% occur only once, and around 8% lies in the top ten. Source material: PBMCs. These receptors originate from a man aged 60 to 69 in good health and CMV-seronegative. CDR3s include the opening cysteine and the closing phenylalanine or tryptophan. The D gene is left open where the match is weak. Only some rows state a clone size, as once, few, many or a class for expanded clones.

clone_size j_call d_call v_call cdr3_aa cdr3_nt
. TRBJ2-3 TRBD2 TRBV30 CAWGLGGDTQYF TGTGCCTGGGGCCTCGGGGGGGATACGCAGTATTTT
. TRBJ2-7 TRBD2 TRBV5-1 CASSVLTSGGASREQYF TGCGCCAGCAGCGTCCTAACTAGCGGGGGGGCCTCGAGGGAGCAGTACTTC
. TRBJ2-2 . TRBV5-1 CASSFSLAPNTGELFF TGCGCCAGCAGCTTCAGCCTAGCCCCGAACACCGGGGAGCTGTTTTTT
once TRBJ2-1 TRBD2 TRBV29-1 CSPNLSGGVEQFF TGCAGCCCCAACCTTAGCGGGGGGGTTGAGCAGTTCTTC
. TRBJ1-2 TRBD1 TRBV29-1 CSVEPRTGGYGYTF TGCAGCGTTGAACCTCGGACAGGGGGCTATGGCTACACCTTC
. TRBJ2-5 . TRBV7-2 CASSSGVERLQETQYF TGTGCCAGCAGCTCGGGAGTAGAGAGACTCCAAGAGACCCAGTACTTC
. TRBJ2-2 TRBD1 TRBV27 CASPLGRQGRDTGELFF TGTGCCAGCCCCCTAGGGCGACAGGGGCGGGACACCGGGGAGCTGTTTTTT
few TRBJ2-2 . TRBV10-1 CASSEGGDTGELFF TGCGCCAGCAGTGAAGGAGGGGACACCGGGGAGCTGTTTTTT
. TRBJ2-5 . TRBV5-1 CASSFSPLTGQETQYF TGCGCCAGCAGCTTCTCCCCCTTGACGGGCCAAGAGACCCAGTACTTC
. TRBJ1-2 . TRBV4-3 CASSQDQVREKGYTF TGCGCCAGCAGCCAAGATCAAGTCAGGGAAAAGGGCTACACCTTC
. TRBJ2-3 . TRBV30 CAWKGGFSTDTQYF TGTGCCTGGAAGGGGGGGTTTAGCACAGATACGCAGTATTTT
. TRBJ2-1 TRBD2 TRBV13 CASSLGRGGQNEQFF TGTGCCAGCAGCTTAGGACGGGGGGGCCAAAATGAGCAGTTCTTC
. TRBJ2-3 TRBD2 TRBV7-6 CASSFGGTDTQYF TGTGCCAGCAGCTTCGGGGGGACAGATACGCAGTATTTT
. TRBJ2-5 . TRBV18 CASSPPAGEETQYF TGTGCCAGCTCACCACCGGCAGGGGAAGAGACCCAGTACTTC
. TRBJ1-1 . TRBV4-3 CASSQDGGPMSAFF TGCGCCAGCAGCCAAGACGGGGGACCCATGAGTGCTTTCTTT
. TRBJ2-7 . TRBV11-2 CASSPTSYHEQYF TGTGCCAGCAGCCCTACTAGCTACCACGAGCAGTACTTC
. TRBJ2-7 TRBD2 TRBV18 CASSPRDYSYEQYF TGTGCCAGCTCACCCCGGGACTACTCCTACGAGCAGTACTTC
. TRBJ1-5 . TRBV13 CASSLGGQGYQPQHF TGTGCCAGCAGCTTAGGTGGGCAGGGGTATCAGCCCCAGCATTTT
. TRBJ1-1 . TRBV18 CASSPAGNTEAFF TGTGCCAGCTCACCGGCAGGGAACACTGAAGCTTTCTTT
. TRBJ2-2 . TRBV11-2 CASSLVTVAGELFF TGTGCCAGCAGCTTAGTAACCGTTGCGGGGGAGCTGTTTTTT
. TRBJ1-1 TRBD1 TRBV2 CASSRGQGITEAFF TGTGCCAGCAGTCGTGGACAGGGAATCACTGAAGCTTTCTTT
few TRBJ2-5 . TRBV28 CASSLTIAEETQYF TGTGCCAGCAGTCTAACAATAGCGGAAGAGACCCAGTACTTC
. TRBJ2-3 TRBD2 TRBV5-1 CASSPPSGPTDTQYF TGCGCCAGCAGCCCCCCTAGCGGTCCTACAGATACGCAGTATTTT
. TRBJ2-5 . TRBV7-9 CASRGGAGETQYF TGTGCCAGCAGGGGGGGTGCGGGAGAGACCCAGTACTTC
. TRBJ1-6 TRBD1 TRBV5-6 CASSQPGGGSPLHF TGTGCCAGCAGTCAACCAGGGGGCGGGTCACCCCTCCACTTT
. TRBJ2-3 TRBD2 TRBV15 CATSRESGSGTDTQYF TGTGCCACCAGCAGGGAGAGCGGGAGTGGCACAGATACGCAGTATTTT
. TRBJ1-4 . TRBV5-6 CASSLDTGLGEKLFF TGTGCCAGCAGCTTGGACACAGGGCTAGGGGAAAAACTGTTTTTT
few TRBJ2-7 TRBD2 TRBV29-1 CSVAVWRGATYEQYF TGCAGCGTTGCAGTATGGCGGGGGGCCACCTACGAGCAGTACTTC
. TRBJ2-6 TRBD2 TRBV4-3 CASGGEWTGANVLTF TGCGCCAGTGGGGGGGAATGGACTGGGGCCAACGTCCTGACTTTC